The 3 T cell receptor beta chains listed next were all sequenced from one sample in a study of identical twins listed by TCRdb under 2016. The method was 5' RACE. Sequenced using an Illumina HiSeq 2000. TCRdb itself trimmed the public reads at Q25 with fastp, ran MiXCR and retained productive beta chains. Rows with one shared CDR3 protein collapse into an entry with the most common genes and DNA. Recorded for this sample are a few hundred thousand distinct CDR3 sequences; just under 10% of them occurred a single time. The leading ten clones occupy around 3.1% of the sample. This sample was also put to use in a study of yellow fever vaccine responses in identical twins.

Sequencing was done on a sample of PBMCs. The receptors originated from a young woman in good health.

The CDR3: CASSSDSRGTGELFF. CDR3 in DNA: TGTGCCAGCAGCTCGGACAGTCGAGGCACCGGGGAGCTGTTTTTT. The chain couples TRBV5-4 to TRBJ2-2, with D perhaps matching TRBD1 (6 bases). Trimming pared 3 bases from V and 4 bases from J, leaving 13 bases between. CDR3 length equals 15 residues. Per the germline V gene, CDR1 is SGHNT and CDR2 is YYREEE (reference sequence).

The V call is TRBV20-1, the J call TRBJ2-7; 8 positions agree with TRBD2. Germline loops: CDR1 DFQATT, CDR2 SNEGSKA (reference sequence). The CDR3 is 14 amino acids. V lost 3 bases to trimming and J lost 6 bases; unmatched junction nucleotides: 10. The CDR3 spells CSASLLAAPFEQYF. The DNA of the CDR3 is TGCAGTGCTAGCTTACTAGCGGCCCCCTTCGAGCAGTACTTC.

The chain employs TRBV4-2 and TRBJ2-1; TRBD2 agrees at 15 bases. The CDR3 consists of 19 residues. Per the germline V gene, CDR1 is LGHNA and CDR2 is YNFKEQ. J gave up 6 bases and V 0 bases, and 9 bases lay outside the gene matches. The CDR3 reads CASSQDRGWTSGGANEQFF. Here the CDR3 DNA reads TGTGCCAGCAGCCAAGATCGGGGTTGGACTAGCGGGGGGGCCAATGAGCAGTTCTTC.